These T cell receptor beta chains were read from a single sample in a study of T cell repertoires in cytomegalovirus infection. TCRdb ran MiXCR on the reads and lists one entry per CDR3 protein. The table has 210,000 or so distinct CDR3 sequences, roughly 6.5% seen once; the top ten hold about 6.3%. Sample: PBMCs. The receptors were sampled from a human donor in good health (CMV status not recorded). Some clones in this sample may be carry-over from other donors' samples. CDR3s include the opening cysteine and the closing phenylalanine or tryptophan. A D gene is named only where the DNA matches it firmly. Not all rows give a size; the values are once, few, many and, for expanded clones, a class.

j_call: TRBJ2-1
v_call: TRBV12-3/TRBV12-4
clone_size: many
d_call: NA
cdr3_nt: TGTGCCAGCAGTTTACTGAGAGGGTTCTTATACAATGAGCAGTTCTTC
cdr3_aa: CASSLLRGFLYNEQFF

j_call: TRBJ2-1
v_call: TRBV6-5
clone_size: NA
d_call: NA
cdr3_nt: TGTGCCAGCAGGATGAGGGGGGCGTCCACCGATGAGCAGTTCTTC
cdr3_aa: CASRMRGASTDEQFF

j_call: TRBJ2-3
v_call: TRBV6-2/TRBV6-3
clone_size: few
d_call: NA
cdr3_nt: TGTGCCACTTCAGCTGCTACTAGCACAGATACGCAGTATTTT
cdr3_aa: CATSAATSTDTQYF

j_call: TRBJ2-1
v_call: TRBV5-6
clone_size: many
d_call: TRBD2
cdr3_nt: TGTGCCAGCAGGTTGACTAGCGGGGGGTTTCCCTACAATGAGCAGTTCTTC
cdr3_aa: CASRLTSGGFPYNEQFF

j_call: TRBJ2-1
v_call: TRBV23-1
clone_size: many
d_call: NA
cdr3_nt: TGCGCCAGCAGTCAAGGGAGACAGCAGTTCTTC
cdr3_aa: CASSQGRQQFF

j_call: TRBJ2-3
v_call: TRBV29-1
clone_size: few
d_call: NA
cdr3_nt: TGCAGCGTTGCTTGGGGGGCAGTCTCAGATACGCAGTATTTT
cdr3_aa: CSVAWGAVSDTQYF

j_call: TRBJ2-3
v_call: TRBV7-2
clone_size: many
d_call: NA
cdr3_nt: TGTGCCAGCAGAGGAGGGGACAGAAGAACAGATACGCAGTATTTT
cdr3_aa: CASRGGDRRTDTQYF

j_call: TRBJ2-3
v_call: TRBV12-5
clone_size: many
d_call: NA
cdr3_nt: TGTGCTAGTGGTTCGAATCAGGGGCCTCCAGATACGCAGTATTTT
cdr3_aa: CASGSNQGPPDTQYF

j_call: TRBJ2-3
v_call: TRBV7-9
clone_size: many
d_call: TRBD2
cdr3_nt: TGTGCCAGCAGCCTGCCTTCGACTAGCGGGGGATCAGATACGCAGTATTTT
cdr3_aa: CASSLPSTSGGSDTQYF

j_call: TRBJ1-4
v_call: TRBV29-1
clone_size: NA
d_call: NA
cdr3_nt: TGCAGCGTTGAAGTAAGGGGTGAAAAACTGTTTTTT
cdr3_aa: CSVEVRGEKLFF

j_call: TRBJ2-7
v_call: TRBV2
clone_size: many
d_call: NA
cdr3_nt: TGTGCCAGCAGTGACCAGCCAGGGAGCTCCTACGAGCAGTACTTC
cdr3_aa: CASSDQPGSSYEQYF

j_call: TRBJ1-1
v_call: TRBV29-1
clone_size: many
d_call: NA
cdr3_nt: TGCAGCGTTGTCCCTGGATGGATTAACACTGAAGCTTTCTTT
cdr3_aa: CSVVPGWINTEAFF

j_call: TRBJ2-1
v_call: TRBV15
clone_size: many
d_call: TRBD1
cdr3_nt: TGTGCCACCAGCAGAGTGGACAGGGCGGTAGATGAGCAGTTCTTC
cdr3_aa: CATSRVDRAVDEQFF

j_call: TRBJ2-3
v_call: TRBV20-1
clone_size: NA
d_call: TRBD2
cdr3_nt: TGCAGTGCTGACCCTGGGACTAGCGGGGGGGCCCAAGATACGCAGTATTTT
cdr3_aa: CSADPGTSGGAQDTQYF

j_call: TRBJ2-1
v_call: TRBV20-1
clone_size: few
d_call: TRBD2
cdr3_nt: TGCAGTGCTAGAATCGGCCTAGCGGCCTCGAATCTGTTCTTC
cdr3_aa: CSARIGLAASNLFF

j_call: TRBJ2-2
v_call: TRBV7-2
clone_size: many
d_call: NA
cdr3_nt: TGTGCCAGCAGCCGCTGGTCTAGCAACACCGGGGAGCTGTTTTTT
cdr3_aa: CASSRWSSNTGELFF

j_call: TRBJ2-7
v_call: TRBV28
clone_size: many
d_call: TRBD1
cdr3_nt: TGTGCCAGCAGTTTCCGGACAGGGAAAGTGTACGAGCAGTACTTC
cdr3_aa: CASSFRTGKVYEQYF

j_call: TRBJ1-4
v_call: TRBV4-3
clone_size: NA
d_call: NA
cdr3_nt: TGCGCCAGCAGCCAAGAAGGCAGGGATGGAGAAAAACTGTTTTTT
cdr3_aa: CASSQEGRDGEKLFF

j_call: TRBJ1-2
v_call: TRBV15
clone_size: many
d_call: NA
cdr3_nt: TGTGCCACCAGCAGTTTGGCAGGCCGCTCTAACTATGGCTACACCTTC
cdr3_aa: CATSSLAGRSNYGYTF

j_call: TRBJ1-1
v_call: TRBV18
clone_size: NA
d_call: NA
cdr3_nt: TGTGCCAGCTCCCCCAGCAGGGGAACTGAAGCTTTCTTT
cdr3_aa: CASSPSRGTEAFF

j_call: TRBJ2-1
v_call: TRBV7-9
clone_size: few
d_call: TRBD1
cdr3_nt: TGTGCCAGCAGCTCCGGAAAACAGGGGGCCATCCCCAATGAGCAGTTCTTC
cdr3_aa: CASSSGKQGAIPNEQFF

j_call: TRBJ2-1
v_call: TRBV18
clone_size: many
d_call: TRBD1
cdr3_nt: TGTGCCAGCTCAACCAGGGACAGAGCCAATGAGCAGTTCTTC
cdr3_aa: CASSTRDRANEQFF

j_call: TRBJ2-5
v_call: TRBV5-6
clone_size: few
d_call: TRBD2
cdr3_nt: TGTGCCAGCAGCTTGGTGGGGACTAGCGGGGGGGCGGGCCAAGAGACCCAGTACTTC
cdr3_aa: CASSLVGTSGGAGQETQYF

j_call: TRBJ2-2
v_call: TRBV20-1
clone_size: few
d_call: NA
cdr3_nt: TGCAGTGCTAGGCTCGGGGGACCCAACACCGGGGAGCTGTTTTTT
cdr3_aa: CSARLGGPNTGELFF

j_call: TRBJ2-7
v_call: TRBV6-5
clone_size: many
d_call: TRBD1
cdr3_nt: TGTGCCAGCAGTTACTCGAAGGGGACAGTACACTACGAGCAGTACTTC
cdr3_aa: CASSYSKGTVHYEQYF

j_call: TRBJ1-3
v_call: TRBV7-2
clone_size: many
d_call: NA
cdr3_nt: TGTGCCAGCTCTGGGGAACTAGGAAACACCATATATTTT
cdr3_aa: CASSGELGNTIYF

j_call: TRBJ2-1
v_call: TRBV6-6
clone_size: many
d_call: NA
cdr3_nt: TGTGCCAGCAGTTACGCGGACCCCATTAGCTCCTACAATGAGCAGTTCTTC
cdr3_aa: CASSYADPISSYNEQFF

j_call: TRBJ1-2
v_call: TRBV28
clone_size: many
d_call: NA
cdr3_nt: TGTGCCAGCAGTTCAGTCAGGGAGTTAGACTATGGCTACACCTTC
cdr3_aa: CASSSVRELDYGYTF

j_call: TRBJ2-7
v_call: TRBV7-6
clone_size: many
d_call: NA
cdr3_nt: TGTGCCAGCAGCCCCGACAGTGCCTACGAGCAGTACTTC
cdr3_aa: CASSPDSAYEQYF

j_call: TRBJ2-1
v_call: TRBV19
clone_size: NA
d_call: NA
cdr3_nt: TGTGCCAGTAGCAAGGGGAGCTCCTACAATGAGCAGTTCTTC
cdr3_aa: CASSKGSSYNEQFF

j_call: TRBJ2-5
v_call: TRBV18
clone_size: many
d_call: TRBD2
cdr3_nt: TGTGCCAGCTCACCATTAATGGGACTAGCGGACCAAGAGACCCAGTACTTC
cdr3_aa: CASSPLMGLADQETQYF

j_call: TRBJ1-2
v_call: TRBV27
clone_size: many
d_call: TRBD1
cdr3_nt: TGTGCCAGCCAAGACAGGGGGGGTGGCTACACCTTC
cdr3_aa: CASQDRGGGYTF

j_call: TRBJ2-3
v_call: TRBV7-2
clone_size: many
d_call: TRBD2
cdr3_nt: TGTGCCAGCAGCTTTACTAGCGGGGGCACAGATACGCAGTATTTT
cdr3_aa: CASSFTSGGTDTQYF

j_call: TRBJ1-1
v_call: TRBV7-2
clone_size: many
d_call: NA
cdr3_nt: TGTGCCAGCCATACGGGGGCTGGCACTGAAGCTTTCTTT
cdr3_aa: CASHTGAGTEAFF

j_call: TRBJ2-6
v_call: TRBV12-3/TRBV12-4
clone_size: many
d_call: TRBD1
cdr3_nt: TGTGCCAGCAGCGGGACAGCCGGGGCCAACGTCCTGACTTTC
cdr3_aa: CASSGTAGANVLTF

j_call: TRBJ1-6
v_call: TRBV6-2/TRBV6-3
clone_size: many
d_call: NA
cdr3_nt: TGTGCCAGCAAGAGACAGGCTACCACTTCACCCCTCCACTTT
cdr3_aa: CASKRQATTSPLHF

j_call: TRBJ1-2
v_call: TRBV7-2
clone_size: many
d_call: NA
cdr3_nt: TGTGCCAGCAGCTCTGGACAGCCTAGTGGCTACACCTTC
cdr3_aa: CASSSGQPSGYTF

j_call: TRBJ2-3
v_call: TRBV5-7
clone_size: many
d_call: NA
cdr3_nt: TGTGCCAGCAGCTTGGAGGGCAGCCCGATTAGCACAGATACGCAGTATTTT
cdr3_aa: CASSLEGSPISTDTQYF

j_call: TRBJ2-7
v_call: TRBV7-9
clone_size: NA
d_call: TRBD1
cdr3_nt: TGTGCCAGCAGCTTAGCAGGGACAGCCAGCTACGAGCAGTACTTC
cdr3_aa: CASSLAGTASYEQYF

j_call: TRBJ1-1
v_call: TRBV11-2
clone_size: many
d_call: TRBD1
cdr3_nt: TGTGCCAGCAGCCTCGGGACAGGGGTCCGTAGTACTGAAGCTTTCTTT
cdr3_aa: CASSLGTGVRSTEAFF

j_call: TRBJ2-5
v_call: TRBV20-1
clone_size: many
d_call: TRBD1
cdr3_nt: TGCAGTGCTTCGGACAGGGCGGAGACCCAGTACTTC
cdr3_aa: CSASDRAETQYF

j_call: TRBJ2-7
v_call: TRBV28
clone_size: many
d_call: NA
cdr3_nt: TGTGCCAGCTCCGATTTCCAGGGCTCCTACGAGCAGTACTTC
cdr3_aa: CASSDFQGSYEQYF

j_call: TRBJ2-6
v_call: TRBV7-2
clone_size: many
d_call: NA
cdr3_nt: TGTGCCAGCAGCTCTCCTGGGGCCAACGTCCTGACTTTC
cdr3_aa: CASSSPGANVLTF

j_call: TRBJ2-1
v_call: TRBV28
clone_size: few
d_call: TRBD1
cdr3_nt: TGTGCCAGCAGATCAGGGGGCGCGAGGAATGAGCAGTTCTTC
cdr3_aa: CASRSGGARNEQFF

j_call: TRBJ1-6
v_call: TRBV10-2
clone_size: many
d_call: NA
cdr3_nt: TGCGCCAGCAGTGAGGCGGCAGCTCCTAATTCACCCCTCCACTTT
cdr3_aa: CASSEAAAPNSPLHF

j_call: TRBJ2-7
v_call: TRBV6-5
clone_size: many
d_call: NA
cdr3_nt: TGTGCCAGCAGTTACGGAACAGGGCCCCCGGACGAGCAGTACTTC
cdr3_aa: CASSYGTGPPDEQYF

j_call: TRBJ1-4
v_call: TRBV6-5
clone_size: many
d_call: NA
cdr3_nt: TGTGCCAGCAGTTACTCGACTGCCAGGATGAATGAAAAACTGTTTTTT
cdr3_aa: CASSYSTARMNEKLFF

j_call: TRBJ2-5
v_call: TRBV6-5
clone_size: many
d_call: NA
cdr3_nt: TGTGCCAGCAGTTACTTTGAGACCCAGTACTTC
cdr3_aa: CASSYFETQYF

j_call: TRBJ2-7
v_call: TRBV29-1
clone_size: few
d_call: TRBD2
cdr3_nt: TGCAGCGCCTTTAGCGGGGACCGCTCCTACGAGCAGTACTTC
cdr3_aa: CSAFSGDRSYEQYF

j_call: TRBJ2-7
v_call: TRBV29-1
clone_size: many
d_call: NA
cdr3_nt: TGCAGCGTTCGGTCGGGGACTTACTACGAGCAGTACTTC
cdr3_aa: CSVRSGTYYEQYF

j_call: TRBJ2-1
v_call: TRBV11-2
clone_size: many
d_call: TRBD2
cdr3_nt: TGTGCCAGCAGCCTAGCGGGGGGCCGGGGTGAGCAGTTCTTC
cdr3_aa: CASSLAGGRGEQFF

j_call: TRBJ2-7
v_call: TRBV6-2/TRBV6-3
clone_size: many
d_call: NA
cdr3_nt: TGTGCCAACTCCAGTAAAGGGATATCCTATTACGAGCAGTACTTC
cdr3_aa: CANSSKGISYYEQYF

j_call: TRBJ1-1
v_call: TRBV3-1
clone_size: many
d_call: TRBD1
cdr3_nt: TGTGCCAGCAGCCCCGCGGGACAGGGGCACACTGAAGCTTTCTTT
cdr3_aa: CASSPAGQGHTEAFF

j_call: TRBJ1-1
v_call: TRBV12-3/TRBV12-4
clone_size: many
d_call: NA
cdr3_nt: TGTGCCAGCAGTTTGGGGGCGACGAACACTGAAGCTTTCTTT
cdr3_aa: CASSLGATNTEAFF

j_call: TRBJ2-5
v_call: TRBV29-1
clone_size: NA
d_call: NA
cdr3_nt: TGCAGCGTTTGGCGGCGGGCTCCACAAGAGACCCAGTACTTC
cdr3_aa: CSVWRRAPQETQYF

j_call: TRBJ1-5
v_call: TRBV28
clone_size: many
d_call: NA
cdr3_nt: TGTGCCAGCAGTTTGGTCAGGGTTGGGCAGCCCCAGCATTTT
cdr3_aa: CASSLVRVGQPQHF

j_call: TRBJ2-5
v_call: TRBV20-1
clone_size: many
d_call: TRBD1
cdr3_nt: TGCAGTGCAGCCCGGCCAGGACAGGGGGCTTTAGGAGAAGAGACCCAGTACTTC
cdr3_aa: CSAARPGQGALGEETQYF

j_call: TRBJ2-1
v_call: TRBV7-2
clone_size: many
d_call: NA
cdr3_nt: TGTGCCAGCAGCTTGGAACGGTCTTACAATGAGCAGTTCTTC
cdr3_aa: CASSLERSYNEQFF